These 24 T cell receptor beta chains share one sample of origin, sequenced in a study of blood T cell repertoires in COVID-19. The protocol was immunoSEQ multiplex PCR, while the TCRdb copy is restricted to in-frame clones and leaves out a portion. The table records 130,000 to 150,000 clones, about 83% of them present only once. The specimen was PBMCs or T cells enriched from blood (not recorded which). All receptors derive from a woman aged 45 to 65 who had been exposed to COVID-19.

This clone was observed a few times. In nucleotides, the CDR3 is TGTGCCAGCAGCGTAACCCCGGTGAATCTCGGGTCACCCCTCCACTTT. It is translated as CASSVTPVNLGSPLHF. The chain links TRBV9 to TRBJ1-6; D not certain. CDR3 size: 16 residues. In germline, CDR1 is SGDLS, CDR2 YYNGEE. V lost 1 base and J 10 bases, leaving 18 bases between the germline ends.

The table lists this clone with a few counts. The rearrangement uses TRBV23-1 and TRBJ1-1; 9 bases agree with TRBD1. TRBV23-1 has ORF status, its function being uncertain. V gave up 2 bases and J gave up 2 bases; unmatched junction bases: 6. CDR3 size: 16 residues. The CDR3 loop is CASSQRNRGPNTEAFF. The CDR3 DNA is TGCGCCAGCAGTCAACGCAACAGGGGGCCCAACACTGAAGCTTTCTTT.

V and J are TRBV7-2 and TRBJ1-5, with 8 bases that match TRBD1. The germline CDR1 and CDR2 sequences are SGHTA and FQGNSA. This CDR3 comprises 17 residues. With V trimmed by 5 bases and J by 0 bases, 9 bases remained unmatched. The CDR3 bases are TGTGCCAGCAGCCTTAGGACAGGGATTCATAGCAATCAGCCCCAGCATTTT. Translating it yields CASSLRTGIHSNQPQHF.

As for this clone: At one boundary the junction diverges from the germline segment, which might be a read error. The chain is built from TRBV6-2 or TRBV6-3 and TRBJ2-1, with 12 bases lining up with TRBD1. From germline, CDR1 is MNHEY and CDR2 SVGEGT. This CDR3 spans 15 amino acids. The DNA for the CDR3 is TGTGCCAGCAGTAACTCCGGGACAGGGGGCAGTGAGCAGTTCTTC. The encoded protein is CASSNSGTGGSEQFF.

The J gene is TRBJ2-5, the V gene TRBV6-2 or TRBV6-3; 10 nucleotides match TRBD1. There are 15 residues in the CDR3. The V gene end was trimmed by 6 bases and the J gene end by 2 bases; junction bases not matched to a gene: 6. Germline assignment: CDR1 MNHEY and CDR2 SVGEGT. In DNA, the CDR3 is TGTGCCAGCAGCCCCCCGGGACAGGGGCAAGAGACCCAGTACTTC. This translates into CASSPPGQGQETQYF.

V gene TRBV3-1 (or the pseudogene TRBV3-2) combines with J gene TRBJ2-7; 10 bases map to TRBD2. The CDR3 runs to 15 residues. With V trimmed by 4 bases and J by 3 bases, 6 bases remained unmatched. Germline values: CDR1 LGHDT, CDR2 YNNKEL (reference sequence). The CDR3 loop is CASSPPGTSDYEQYF. The CDR3 DNA follows: TGTGCCAGCAGCCCGCCCGGGACTAGCGACTACGAGCAGTACTTC.

The rearrangement links TRBV6-4 to TRBJ1-5; a weak D match, TRBD1 (6 bases). CDR1 is MRHNA and CDR2 is SNTAGT in the germline V gene. V was shortened by 0 bases and J by 3 bases, with 9 bases between the two germline ends. This CDR3 has 15 amino acids. The CDR3 region is CASSDSGGANQPQHF. CDR3 nucleotide sequence: TGTGCCAGCAGTGACTCAGGGGGTGCCAATCAGCCCCAGCATTTT.

The chain recombines TRBV24-1 with TRBJ1-1, with 7 bases fitting TRBD1. V was clipped by 9 bases and J by 11 bases; unmatched bases: 8. This CDR3 region has 11 residues. Germline V gene lookup returns CDR1 KGHDR and CDR2 SFDVKD. Here the CDR3 reads CATGPRGKAFF. CDR3 DNA: TGTGCCACCGGTCCCAGGGGGAAGGCTTTCTTT.

This clone showed up just once. The chain recombines TRBV10-3 with TRBJ1-2, with 7 bases lining up with TRBD1. The germline CDR1 and CDR2 sequences are ENHRY and SYGVKD. This CDR3 region has 14 residues. The V segment lost 7 bases and the J segment 1 base; nucleotides outside the gene matches: 6. This chain's CDR3 is CAIKPGQYNYGYTF. In nucleotides, the CDR3 is TGTGCCATCAAACCGGGACAGTATAACTATGGCTACACCTTC.

The chain is built from TRBV3-1 (or the pseudogene TRBV3-2) and TRBJ2-7; D is perhaps TRBD2 (6 bases). The germline V gene encodes CDR1 LGHDT and CDR2 YNNKEL (reference sequence). V shed 0 bases and J shed 5 bases, with 23 bases lying between them. The CDR3 is 18 amino acids. CDR3 coding DNA: TGTGCCAGCAGCCAAGATTCCGGGGGACCGGGATCGGACCACGAGCAGTACTTC. It is translated as CASSQDSGGPGSDHEQYF.

V is TRBV4-3 and J is TRBJ2-2; 10 nucleotides agree with TRBD2. CDR1 LGHNA and CDR2 YSLEER come from the germline V gene. V shed 2 bases, J shed 1 base, and the junction held 4 bases outside the gene matches. The CDR3 loop spans 17 amino acids. Here the CDR3 reads CASSQKSGGVNTGELFF. The CDR3 coding sequence is TGCGCCAGCAGCCAAAAAAGCGGGGGGGTGAACACCGGGGAGCTGTTTTTT.

V usage is TRBV4-2 and J usage is TRBJ1-1; D remains ambiguous. V lost 1 base, J lost 2 bases, and 11 bases lay in between. The CDR3 has 15 amino acids. The germline gives CDR1 LGHNA, CDR2 YNFKEQ. The CDR3 nucleotides read TGTGCCAGCAGCCAAGGAGTGGCGGGAAACACTGAAGCTTTCTTT. Translating gives CASSQGVAGNTEAFF.

The J gene is TRBJ1-2, the V gene TRBV21-1. TRBV21-1 is described as a pseudogene. This CDR3 contains 14 residues. The CDR3, as DNA: TGTGCCAGCAGCAAATTCCGAGATCCCTATGGCTACACCTTC. It translates to CASSKFRDPYGYTF.

The count of this clone is one. The chain links TRBV5-4 to TRBJ2-5; TRBD2 aligns across 7 bases. CDR3 length: 13 amino acids. V was clipped by 4 bases and J by 6 bases; unmatched bases: 6. Germline CDR1 reads SGHNT; CDR2 reads YYREEE (reference sequence). For the CDR3, the DNA is TGTGCCAGCAGCCCGGCGGGGGTTAAGACCCAGTACTTC. Its protein is CASSPAGVKTQYF. The complete variable domain, with remaining parts taken from reference TRBV5-4 and TRBJ2-5, reads ETGVTQSPTHLIKTRGQQVTLRCSSQSGHNTVSWYQQALGQGPQFIFQYYREEENGRGNFPPRFSGLQFPNYSSELNVNALELDDSALYLCASSPAGVKTQYFGPGTRLLVL.

V and J are TRBV15 and TRBJ1-2; D is unresolved. The CDR3 contains 14 residues. The germline CDR1 and CDR2 sequences are LNHNV and YYDKDF (reference sequence). V was shortened by 3 bases and J by 4 bases, with 12 bases between the two germline ends. In nucleotides, the CDR3 is TGTGCCACCAGCAGTGTAAGGAGGGCCTATGGCTACACCTTC. Protein sequence: CATSSVRRAYGYTF.

This clone has only one observation. The rearrangement joins TRBV12-3 or TRBV12-4 to TRBJ1-5; possible D gene TRBD1, 6 bases. V gave up 6 bases and J gave up 4 bases, with 10 bases separating them. The CDR3 is 13 residues long. The DNA for the CDR3 is TGTGCCAGCAGCCACAGGGAAAATCAGCCCCAGCATTTT. Translating it yields CASSHRENQPQHF.

CDR3 sequence: CASSLDRGGYEQYF. CDR3 bases: TGCGCCAGCAGCTTGGACCGGGGGGGCTACGAGCAGTACTTC. The rearrangement uses TRBV5-1 and TRBJ2-7; 8 positions match TRBD2. V shed 0 bases, J shed 3 bases, and the junction held 2 bases outside the gene matches. The V gene's germline CDR1 is SGHRS and CDR2 YFSETQ. The CDR3 length is 14 residues.

The chain joins TRBV25-1 to TRBJ1-4, with 11 bases identical to TRBD1. CDR1 MGHDK and CDR2 SYGVNS come from the germline V gene. V gave up 6 bases and J gave up 7 bases; unmatched junction bases: 13. The CDR3 loop spans 17 amino acids. CDR3 protein: CASSRDRGTQGLEKLFF. The CDR3 DNA is TGTGCCAGCAGCCGGGACAGGGGGACCCAGGGTCTTGAAAAACTGTTTTTT.

This clone was recorded a few times. This chain connects TRBV27 to TRBJ1-1, with D unresolved. V gave up 3 bases and J gave up 0 bases, with 8 bases separating them. Looked up from germline, CDR1 is MNHEY and CDR2 is SMNVEV (reference sequence). The CDR3 length is 14 residues. CDR3: CASSLAGMNTEAFF. DNA of the CDR3: TGTGCCAGCAGTTTGGCGGGTATGAACACTGAAGCTTTCTTT.

This chain joins TRBV5-4 and TRBJ2-5; 8 bases fit TRBD1. This CDR3 is built from 14 residues. V gave up 4 bases and J gave up 0 bases; unmatched junction bases: 2. Germline V CDR1 and CDR2: SGHNT, YYREEE (reference sequence). CDR3 sequence (DNA): TGTGCCAGCAGCGGACAGGGAAACCAAGAGACCCAGTACTTC. Its translation is CASSGQGNQETQYF.

The chain joins TRBV5-4 to TRBJ2-7; TRBD1 matches at 9 bases. Germline V gene lookup returns CDR1 SGHNT and CDR2 YYREEE (reference sequence). Trimming cost V 5 bases and J 5 bases; bases outside gene matches: 8. CDR3 length: 14 amino acids. The CDR3 here is CASRPGQGSHEQYF. CDR3 bases: TGTGCCAGCAGACCGGGACAGGGTAGCCACGAGCAGTACTTC.

This chain links TRBV4-1 with TRBJ2-7, with 7 bases identical to TRBD1. The CDR3 contains 16 residues. After removal of 0 bases from V and 6 bases from J, the junction contained 11 bases not matched to a gene. Germline loops: CDR1 MGHRA, CDR2 YSYEKL. CDR3 DNA: TGCGCCAGCAGCCAAGATCCGGACAGGTCAAATTTCGAGCAGTACTTC. This translates into CASSQDPDRSNFEQYF.

CDR3 sequence: CASSPRGTGVGNTEAFF. The CDR3 DNA follows: TGTGCCAGCAGCCCTCGGGGGACCGGAGTAGGGAACACTGAAGCTTTCTTT. The chain uses TRBV9 and TRBJ1-1, with D possibly TRBD1 on 5 matching bases. Deletions cut 4 bases from V and 1 base from J, with 20 bases between. From germline, CDR1 is SGDLS and CDR2 YYNGEE. The CDR3 covers 17 residues.

The chain uses TRBV14 and TRBJ2-7, with 8 bases that match TRBD2. Trimming at V came to 1 base and at J to 0 bases, leaving 5 bases not matched to a gene. The CDR3 has 16 residues. Per the germline V gene, CDR1 is SGHDN and CDR2 is FVKESK. CDR3 region: CASSQGLAGLSYEQYF. The DNA for the CDR3 is TGTGCCAGCAGCCAAGGGCTAGCGGGTCTCTCCTACGAGCAGTACTTC. The variable domain in full, with the rest retrieved from reference TRBV14 and TRBJ2-7, is EAGVTQFPSHSVIEKGQTVTLRCDPISGHDNLYWYRRVMGKEIKFLLHFVKESKQDESGMPNNRFLAERTGGTYSTLKVQPAELEDSGVYFCASSQGLAGLSYEQYFGPGTRLTVT.